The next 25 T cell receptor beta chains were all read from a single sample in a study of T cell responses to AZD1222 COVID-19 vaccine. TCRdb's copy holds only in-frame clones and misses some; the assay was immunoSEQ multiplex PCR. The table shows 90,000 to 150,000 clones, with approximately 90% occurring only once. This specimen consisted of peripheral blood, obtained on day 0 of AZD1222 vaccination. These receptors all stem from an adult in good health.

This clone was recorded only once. As DNA, the CDR3 is TGTGCCAGCAGCGCTAGCGGGAGGCTCTCCTACGAGCAGTACTTC. This encodes CASSASGRLSYEQYF. This sequence joins TRBV11-2 and TRBJ2-7, with TRBD2 matching over 11 bases. With 5 bases clipped from V and 0 bases from J, the junction kept 3 bases outside the gene matches. Germline values: CDR1 SGHAT, CDR2 FQNNGV. The CDR3 runs 15 residues.

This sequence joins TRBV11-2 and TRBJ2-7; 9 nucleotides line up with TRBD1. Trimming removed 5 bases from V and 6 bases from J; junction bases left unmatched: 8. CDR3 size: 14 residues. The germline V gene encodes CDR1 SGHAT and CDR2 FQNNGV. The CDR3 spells CASSPPGQGGEQYF. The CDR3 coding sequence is TGTGCCAGCAGCCCCCCGGGACAGGGAGGCGAGCAGTACTTC. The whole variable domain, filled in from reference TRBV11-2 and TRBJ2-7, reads EAGVAQSPRYKIIEKRQSVAFWCNPISGHATLYWYQQILGQGPKLLIQFQNNGVVDDSQLPKDRFSAERLKGVDSTLKIQPAKLEDSAVYLCASSPPGQGGEQYFGPGTRLTVT.

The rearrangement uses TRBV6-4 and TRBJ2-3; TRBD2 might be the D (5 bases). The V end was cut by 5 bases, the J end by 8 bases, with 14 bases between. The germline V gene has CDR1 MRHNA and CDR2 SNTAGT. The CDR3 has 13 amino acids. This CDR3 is CASSPLLGSTQYF. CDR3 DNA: TGTGCCAGCAGTCCTCTCCTTGGGAGTACGCAGTATTTT.

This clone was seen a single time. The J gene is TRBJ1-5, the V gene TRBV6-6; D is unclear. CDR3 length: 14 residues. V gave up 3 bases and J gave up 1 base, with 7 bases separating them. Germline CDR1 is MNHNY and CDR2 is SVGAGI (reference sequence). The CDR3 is CASSYGRSNQPQHF. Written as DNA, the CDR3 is TGTGCCAGCAGTTATGGGCGGAGCAATCAGCCCCAGCATTTT.

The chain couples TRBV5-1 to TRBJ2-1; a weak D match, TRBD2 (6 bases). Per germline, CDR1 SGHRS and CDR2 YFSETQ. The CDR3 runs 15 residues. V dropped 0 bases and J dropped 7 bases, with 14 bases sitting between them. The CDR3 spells CASSLAEGRINEQFF. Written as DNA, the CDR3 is TGCGCCAGCAGCTTGGCGGAGGGCCGAATTAATGAGCAGTTCTTC.

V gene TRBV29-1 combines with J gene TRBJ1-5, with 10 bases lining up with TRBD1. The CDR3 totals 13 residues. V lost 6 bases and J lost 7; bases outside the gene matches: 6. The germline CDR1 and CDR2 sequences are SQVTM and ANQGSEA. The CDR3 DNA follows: TGCAGCGTAGCGACAGGGGGCGGGCAGCCCCAGCATTTT. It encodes CSVATGGGQPQHF.

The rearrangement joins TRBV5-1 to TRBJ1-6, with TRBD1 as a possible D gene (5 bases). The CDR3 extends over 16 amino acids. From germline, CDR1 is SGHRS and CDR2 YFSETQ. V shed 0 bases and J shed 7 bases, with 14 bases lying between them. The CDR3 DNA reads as TGCGCCAGCAGCTTGGCCATTGCAGGGCCGAATTCACCCCTCCACTTT. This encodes CASSLAIAGPNSPLHF.

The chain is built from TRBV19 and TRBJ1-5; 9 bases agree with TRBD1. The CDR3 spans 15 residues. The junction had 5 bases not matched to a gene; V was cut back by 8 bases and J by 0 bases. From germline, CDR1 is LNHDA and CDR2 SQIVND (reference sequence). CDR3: CASAGQGYSNQPQHF. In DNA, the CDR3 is TGTGCCAGTGCGGGACAGGGATATAGCAATCAGCCCCAGCATTTT.

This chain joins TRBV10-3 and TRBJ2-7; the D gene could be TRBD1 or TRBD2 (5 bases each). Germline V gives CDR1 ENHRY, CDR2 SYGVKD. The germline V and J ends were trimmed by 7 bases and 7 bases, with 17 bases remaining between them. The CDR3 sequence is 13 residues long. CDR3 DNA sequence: TGTGCCATCACCAGAGGGGCCTGGGATGAGCAGTACTTC. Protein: CAITRGAWDEQYF.

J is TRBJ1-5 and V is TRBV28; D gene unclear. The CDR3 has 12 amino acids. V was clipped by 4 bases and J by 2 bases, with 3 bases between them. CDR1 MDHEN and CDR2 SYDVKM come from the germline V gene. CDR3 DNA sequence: TGTGCCAGCAGTTCAGGCAATCAGCCCCAGCATTTT. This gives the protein CASSSGNQPQHF.

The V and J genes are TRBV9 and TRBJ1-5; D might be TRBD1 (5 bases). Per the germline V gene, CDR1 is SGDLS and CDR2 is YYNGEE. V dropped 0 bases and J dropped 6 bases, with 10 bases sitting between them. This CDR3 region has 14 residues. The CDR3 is CASSVEGDGQPQHF. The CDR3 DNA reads TGTGCCAGCAGCGTAGAAGGGGACGGTCAGCCCCAGCATTTT. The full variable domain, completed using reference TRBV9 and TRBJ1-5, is DSGVTQTPKHLITATGQRVTLRCSPRSGDLSVYWYQQSLDQGLQFLIQYYNGEERAKGNILERFSAQQFPDLHSELNLSSLELGDSALYFCASSVEGDGQPQHFGDGTRLSIL.

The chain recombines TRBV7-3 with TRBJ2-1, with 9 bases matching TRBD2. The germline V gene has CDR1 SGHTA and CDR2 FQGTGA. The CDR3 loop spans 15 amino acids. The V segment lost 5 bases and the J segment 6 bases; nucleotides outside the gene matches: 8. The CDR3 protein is CASSPPGLAFNEQFF. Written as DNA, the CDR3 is TGTGCCAGCAGCCCGCCGGGACTAGCTTTCAATGAGCAGTTCTTC.

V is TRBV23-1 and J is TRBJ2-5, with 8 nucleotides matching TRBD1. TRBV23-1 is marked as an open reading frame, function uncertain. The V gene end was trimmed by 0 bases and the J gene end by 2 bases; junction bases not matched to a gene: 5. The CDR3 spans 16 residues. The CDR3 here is CASSQSGQGAQETQYF. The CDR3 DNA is TGCGCCAGCAGTCAATCGGGGCAGGGGGCTCAAGAGACCCAGTACTTC.

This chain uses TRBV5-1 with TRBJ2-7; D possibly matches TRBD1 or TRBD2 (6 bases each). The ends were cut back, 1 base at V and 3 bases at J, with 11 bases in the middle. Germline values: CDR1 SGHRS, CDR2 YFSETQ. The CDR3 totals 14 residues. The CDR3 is CASSLRGAGYEQYF. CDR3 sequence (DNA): TGCGCCAGCAGCTTGAGGGGGGCCGGCTACGAGCAGTACTTC.

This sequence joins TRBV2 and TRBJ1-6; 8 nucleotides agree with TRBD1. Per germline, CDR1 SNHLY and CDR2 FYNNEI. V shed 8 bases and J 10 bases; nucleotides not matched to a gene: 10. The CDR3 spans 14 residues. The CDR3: CASGTTGAQSPLHF. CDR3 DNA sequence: TGTGCCAGCGGGACGACAGGGGCTCAGTCACCCCTCCACTTT.

The chain's CDR3 is CASSTVKVRGYTF. The DNA for the CDR3 is TGTGCCAGCAGCACCGTAAAGGTTCGCGGCTACACCTTC. This chain connects TRBV5-6 to TRBJ1-2; D is unclear. Germline V lookup: CDR1 SGHDT, CDR2 YYEEEE. The CDR3 contains 13 residues. V gave up 4 bases and J gave up 8 bases, with 15 bases separating them.

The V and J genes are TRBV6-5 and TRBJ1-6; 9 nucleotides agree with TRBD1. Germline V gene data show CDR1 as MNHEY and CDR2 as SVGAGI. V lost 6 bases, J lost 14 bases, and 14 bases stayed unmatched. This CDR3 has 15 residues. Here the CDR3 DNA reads TGTGCCAGCAGACCCGGAGGGACAGGGATTCAAACCCTCCACTTT. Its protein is CASRPGGTGIQTLHF.

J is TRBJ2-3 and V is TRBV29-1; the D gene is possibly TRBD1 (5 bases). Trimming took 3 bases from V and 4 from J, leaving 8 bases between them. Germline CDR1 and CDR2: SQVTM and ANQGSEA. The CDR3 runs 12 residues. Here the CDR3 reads CSVETAPDTQYF. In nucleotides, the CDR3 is TGCAGCGTTGAGACAGCCCCAGATACGCAGTATTTT.

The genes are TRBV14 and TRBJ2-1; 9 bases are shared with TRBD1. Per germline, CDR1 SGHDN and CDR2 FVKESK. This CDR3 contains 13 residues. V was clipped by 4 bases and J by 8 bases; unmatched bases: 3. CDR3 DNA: TGTGCCAGCAGCCTTACAGGGGGCTATGAGCAGTTCTTC. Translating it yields CASSLTGGYEQFF. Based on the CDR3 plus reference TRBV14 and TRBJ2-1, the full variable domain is EAGVTQFPSHSVIEKGQTVTLRCDPISGHDNLYWYRRVMGKEIKFLLHFVKESKQDESGMPNNRFLAERTGGTYSTLKVQPAELEDSGVYFCASSLTGGYEQFFGPGTRLTVL.

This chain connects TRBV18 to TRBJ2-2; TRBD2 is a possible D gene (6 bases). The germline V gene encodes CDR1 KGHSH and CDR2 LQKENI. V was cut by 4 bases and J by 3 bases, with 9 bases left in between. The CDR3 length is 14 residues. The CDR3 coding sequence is TGTGCCAGCTCACTGGCGGGGCACACCGGGGAGCTGTTTTTT. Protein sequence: CASSLAGHTGELFF.

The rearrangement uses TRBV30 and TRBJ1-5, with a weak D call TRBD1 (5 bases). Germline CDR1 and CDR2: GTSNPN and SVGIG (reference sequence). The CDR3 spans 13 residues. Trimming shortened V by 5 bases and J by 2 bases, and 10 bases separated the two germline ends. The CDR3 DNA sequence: TGTGCCTGGGGCCCCAGGGGCAATCAGCCCCAGCATTTT. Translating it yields CAWGPRGNQPQHF.

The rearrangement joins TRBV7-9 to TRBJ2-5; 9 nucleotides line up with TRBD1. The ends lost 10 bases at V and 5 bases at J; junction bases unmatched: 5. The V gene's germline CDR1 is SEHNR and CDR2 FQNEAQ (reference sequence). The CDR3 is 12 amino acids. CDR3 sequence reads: CAIGTGLETQYF. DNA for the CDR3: TGTGCCATCGGGACAGGGCTGGAGACCCAGTACTTC.

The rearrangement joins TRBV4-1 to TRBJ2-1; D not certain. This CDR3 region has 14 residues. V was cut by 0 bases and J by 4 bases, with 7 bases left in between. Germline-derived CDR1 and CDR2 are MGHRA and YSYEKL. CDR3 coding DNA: TGCGCCAGCAGCCAAGAGGACGGGTACAATGAGCAGTTCTTC. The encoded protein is CASSQEDGYNEQFF.

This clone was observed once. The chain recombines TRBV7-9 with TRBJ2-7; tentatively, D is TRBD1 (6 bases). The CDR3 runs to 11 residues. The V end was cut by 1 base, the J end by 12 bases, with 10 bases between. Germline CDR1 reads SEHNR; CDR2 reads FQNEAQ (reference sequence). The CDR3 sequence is CASSLDRATYF. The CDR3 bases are TGTGCCAGCAGCTTAGACAGGGCCACGTACTTC.

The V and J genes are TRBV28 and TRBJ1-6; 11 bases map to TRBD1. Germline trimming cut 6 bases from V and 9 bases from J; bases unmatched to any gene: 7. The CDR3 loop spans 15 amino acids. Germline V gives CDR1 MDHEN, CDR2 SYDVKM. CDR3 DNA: TGTGCCAGCAGCACTGGGACAGGGGGGAGTTCACCCCTCCACTTT. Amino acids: CASSTGTGGSSPLHF.